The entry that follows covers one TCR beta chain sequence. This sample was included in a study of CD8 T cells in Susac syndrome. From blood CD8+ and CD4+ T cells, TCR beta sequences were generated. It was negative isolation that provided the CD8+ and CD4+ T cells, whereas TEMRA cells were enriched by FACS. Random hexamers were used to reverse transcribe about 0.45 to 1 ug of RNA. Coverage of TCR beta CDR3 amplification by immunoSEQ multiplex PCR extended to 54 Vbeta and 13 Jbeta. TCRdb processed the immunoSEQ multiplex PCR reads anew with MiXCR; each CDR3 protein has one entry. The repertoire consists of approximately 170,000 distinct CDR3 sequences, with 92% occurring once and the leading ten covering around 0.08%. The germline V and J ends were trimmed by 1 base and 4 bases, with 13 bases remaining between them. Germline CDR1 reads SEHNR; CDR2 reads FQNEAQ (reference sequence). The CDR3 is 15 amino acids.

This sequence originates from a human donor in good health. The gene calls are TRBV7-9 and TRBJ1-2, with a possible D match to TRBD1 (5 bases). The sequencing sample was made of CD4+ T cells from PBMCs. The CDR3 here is CASSLGDLEGYGYTF. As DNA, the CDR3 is TGTGCCAGCAGCTTAGGGGACCTGGAGGGCTATGGCTACACCTTC.